This TCR beta chain emerged from a study of response to subunit inactivated influenza vaccine. Regarding the study as a whole: Few additional T cells are recruited per seasonal influenza vaccination, authors suggested.

The ends were cut back, 4 bases at V and 2 bases at J, with 15 bases in the middle. This CDR3 is built from 15 residues. Germline CDR1 is LGHDT and CDR2 is YNNKEL (reference sequence). This clonotype was recorded many times. No antigen is known for it. TCRdb independently ran MiXCR on the RT-PCR reads; one entry per CDR3 protein. The repertoire has more than 450,000 distinct CDR3 sequences, 12% of them found once; the top ten carry approximately 10%. The chain is built from TRBV3-1 and TRBJ2-7; no firm D call. This sample comprised PBMCs from blood, obtained on the day of vaccination. This clonotype originated in a man in his forties or fifties who received an inactivated influenza vaccine. The CDR3 bases are TGTGCCAGCAGCCCGACGCCTGTTTACACCTACGAGCAGTACTTC. Residues: CASSPTPVYTYEQYF.